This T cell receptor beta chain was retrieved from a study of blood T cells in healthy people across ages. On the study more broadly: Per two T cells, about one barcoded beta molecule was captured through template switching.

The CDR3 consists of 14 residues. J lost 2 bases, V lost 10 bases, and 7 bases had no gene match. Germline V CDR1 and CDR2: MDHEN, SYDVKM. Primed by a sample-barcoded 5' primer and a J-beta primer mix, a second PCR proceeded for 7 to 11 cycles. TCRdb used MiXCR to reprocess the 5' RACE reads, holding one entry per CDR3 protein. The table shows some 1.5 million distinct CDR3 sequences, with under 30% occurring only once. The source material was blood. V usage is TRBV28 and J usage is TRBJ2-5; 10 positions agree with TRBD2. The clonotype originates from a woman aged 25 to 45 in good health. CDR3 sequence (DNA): TGTGCCAACTGCCGAGCGGGGGGGCAAGAGACCCAGTACTTC. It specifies CANCRAGGQETQYF.